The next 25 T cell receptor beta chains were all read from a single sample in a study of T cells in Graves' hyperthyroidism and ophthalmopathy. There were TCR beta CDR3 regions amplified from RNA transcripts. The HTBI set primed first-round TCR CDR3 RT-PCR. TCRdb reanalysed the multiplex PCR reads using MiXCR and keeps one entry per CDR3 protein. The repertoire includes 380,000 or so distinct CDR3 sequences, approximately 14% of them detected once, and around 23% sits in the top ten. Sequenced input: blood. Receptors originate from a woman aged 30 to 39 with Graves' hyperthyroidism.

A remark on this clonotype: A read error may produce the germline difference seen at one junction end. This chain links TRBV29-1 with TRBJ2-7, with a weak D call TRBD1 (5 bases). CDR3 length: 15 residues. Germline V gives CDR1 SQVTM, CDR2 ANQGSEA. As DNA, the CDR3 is TGCAGCGCCGCCGAGCAGGGTATGATCTCCTACGAGCGGTACTTC. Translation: CSAAEQGMISYERYF.

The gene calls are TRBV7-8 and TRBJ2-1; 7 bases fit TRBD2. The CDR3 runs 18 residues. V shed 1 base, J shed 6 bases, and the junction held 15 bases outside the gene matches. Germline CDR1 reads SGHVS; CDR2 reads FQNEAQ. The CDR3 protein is CASSLGGGLLHKSNEQFF. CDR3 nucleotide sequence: TGTGCCAGCAGCTTAGGGGGGGGACTACTCCATAAGTCCAATGAGCAGTTCTTC.

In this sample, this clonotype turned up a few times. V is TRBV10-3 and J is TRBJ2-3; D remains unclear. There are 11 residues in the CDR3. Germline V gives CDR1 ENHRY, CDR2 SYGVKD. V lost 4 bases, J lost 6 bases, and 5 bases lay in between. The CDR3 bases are TGTGCCATCAGTGGCCTTGATACGCAGTATTTT. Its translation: CAISGLDTQYF.

CDR3 loop: CASSIVGGDTEAFF. The CDR3 DNA reads as TGTGCCAGTAGTATAGTTGGAGGTGACACTGAAGCTTTCTTT. The chain has TRBV19 and TRBJ1-1, with D unresolved. This CDR3 spans 14 amino acids. Germline lookup yields CDR1 LNHDA and CDR2 SQIVND (reference sequence). V shed 1 base and J shed 3 bases, with 9 bases lying between them.

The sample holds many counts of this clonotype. In DNA, the CDR3 is TGCGCCAGCAGCTTGCGTAGACTAGCGGGACAAGAGACCCAGTACTTC. It codes for CASSLRRLAGQETQYF. The chain employs TRBV5-1 and TRBJ2-5, with 11 bases fitting TRBD2. Germline lookup yields CDR1 SGHRS and CDR2 YFSETQ. Trimming at V came to 1 base and at J to 2 bases, leaving 4 bases not matched to a gene. The CDR3 extends over 16 amino acids.

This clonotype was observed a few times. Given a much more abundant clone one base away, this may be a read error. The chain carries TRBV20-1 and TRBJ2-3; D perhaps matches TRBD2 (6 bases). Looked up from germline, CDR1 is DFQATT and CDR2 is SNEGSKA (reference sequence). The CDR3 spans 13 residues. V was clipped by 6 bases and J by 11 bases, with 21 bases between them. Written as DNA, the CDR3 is TGCAGTGCCCTTCAGACTAGTGCAAATGTGCAGTATTTT. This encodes CSALQTSANVQYF.

The CDR3 DNA is TGTGCCAGCAGCTTCGAGGCGGGGGTAGATACGCAGTATTTT. Translating it yields CASSFEAGVDTQYF. The V and J genes are TRBV5-6 and TRBJ2-3; TRBD2 aligns across 7 bases. The CDR3 extends over 14 amino acids. The ends lost 2 bases at V and 5 bases at J; junction bases unmatched: 5. Germline lookup yields CDR1 SGHDT and CDR2 YYEEEE. The full variable domain, rest sourced from reference TRBV5-6 and TRBJ2-3, is DAGVTQSPTHLIKTRGQQVTLRCSPKSGHDTVSWYQQALGQGPQFIFQYYEEEERQRGNFPDRFSGHQFPNYSSELNVNALLLGDSALYLCASSFEAGVDTQYFGPGTRLTVL.

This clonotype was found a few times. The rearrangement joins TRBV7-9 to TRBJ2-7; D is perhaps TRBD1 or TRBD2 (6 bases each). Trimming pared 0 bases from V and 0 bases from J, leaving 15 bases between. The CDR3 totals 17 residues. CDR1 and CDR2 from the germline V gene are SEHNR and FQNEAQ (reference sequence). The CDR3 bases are TGTGCCAGCAGCTTAGCCACGGGGGCGGACTACTCCTACGAGCAGTACTTC. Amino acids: CASSLATGADYSYEQYF.

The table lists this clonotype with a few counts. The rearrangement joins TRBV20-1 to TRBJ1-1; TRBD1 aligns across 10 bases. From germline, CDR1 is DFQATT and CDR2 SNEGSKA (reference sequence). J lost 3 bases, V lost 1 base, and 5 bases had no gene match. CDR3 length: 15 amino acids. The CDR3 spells CSARGDRGGHTEAFF. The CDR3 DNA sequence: TGCAGTGCTAGAGGGGACAGGGGAGGACACACTGAAGCTTTCTTT.

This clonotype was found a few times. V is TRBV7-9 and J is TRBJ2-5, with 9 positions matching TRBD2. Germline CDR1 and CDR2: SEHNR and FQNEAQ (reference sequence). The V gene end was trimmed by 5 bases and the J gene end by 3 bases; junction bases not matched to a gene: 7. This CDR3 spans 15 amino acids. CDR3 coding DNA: TGTGCCAGCAGCCGAGCGGGAGGTAAAGAAGAGACCCAGTACTTC. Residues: CASSRAGGKEETQYF.

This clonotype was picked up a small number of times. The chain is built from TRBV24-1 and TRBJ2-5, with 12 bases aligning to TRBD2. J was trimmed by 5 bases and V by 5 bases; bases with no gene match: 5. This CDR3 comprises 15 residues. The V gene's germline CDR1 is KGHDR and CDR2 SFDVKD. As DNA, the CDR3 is TGTGCCACCAGTGTTAGACTAGCGGGAGCGGAGACCCAGTACTTC. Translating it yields CATSVRLAGAETQYF.

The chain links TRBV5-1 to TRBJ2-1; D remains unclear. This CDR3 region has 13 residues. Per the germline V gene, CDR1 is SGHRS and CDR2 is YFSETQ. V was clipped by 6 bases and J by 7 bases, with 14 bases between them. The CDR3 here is CASNDWPLNEQFF. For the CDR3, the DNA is TGCGCCAGCAACGACTGGCCCCTTAATGAGCAGTTCTTC.

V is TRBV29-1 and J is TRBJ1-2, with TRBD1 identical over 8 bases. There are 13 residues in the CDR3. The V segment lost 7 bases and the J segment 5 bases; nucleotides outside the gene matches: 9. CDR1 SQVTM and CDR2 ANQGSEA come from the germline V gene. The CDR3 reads CSAVTGGEYGYTF. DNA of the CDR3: TGCAGCGCCGTTACAGGGGGTGAATATGGCTACACCTTC.

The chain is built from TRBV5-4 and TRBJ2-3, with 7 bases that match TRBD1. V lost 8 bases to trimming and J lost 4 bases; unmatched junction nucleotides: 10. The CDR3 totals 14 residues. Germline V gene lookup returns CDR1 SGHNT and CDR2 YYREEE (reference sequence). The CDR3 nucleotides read TGTGCCAGTCTACCGCAAACAGGGGCAGATACGCAGTATTTT. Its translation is CASLPQTGADTQYF.

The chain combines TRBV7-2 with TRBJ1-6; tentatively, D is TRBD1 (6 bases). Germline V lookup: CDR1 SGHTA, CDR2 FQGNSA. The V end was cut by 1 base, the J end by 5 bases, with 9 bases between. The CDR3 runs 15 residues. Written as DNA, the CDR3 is TGTGCCAGCAGCTTAGTTGGACAGAATAATTCACCCCTCCACTTT. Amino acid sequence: CASSLVGQNNSPLHF.

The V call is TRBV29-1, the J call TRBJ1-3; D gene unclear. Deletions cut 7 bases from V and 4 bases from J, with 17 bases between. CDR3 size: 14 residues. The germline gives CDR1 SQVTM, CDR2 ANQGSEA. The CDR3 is CSAGGSEGGNTIYF. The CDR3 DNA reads TGCAGCGCTGGTGGCAGCGAAGGAGGAAACACCATATATTTT.

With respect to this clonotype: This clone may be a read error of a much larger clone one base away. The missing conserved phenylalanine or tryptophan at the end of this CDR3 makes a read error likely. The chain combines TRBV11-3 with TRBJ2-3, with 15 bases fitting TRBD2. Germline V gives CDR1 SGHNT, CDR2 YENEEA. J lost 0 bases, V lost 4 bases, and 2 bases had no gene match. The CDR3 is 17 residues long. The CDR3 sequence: CASSSGLAGGSTDTQYS. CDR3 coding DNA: TGTGCCAGCAGCTCGGGACTAGCGGGAGGTAGCACAGATACGCAGTATTCT.

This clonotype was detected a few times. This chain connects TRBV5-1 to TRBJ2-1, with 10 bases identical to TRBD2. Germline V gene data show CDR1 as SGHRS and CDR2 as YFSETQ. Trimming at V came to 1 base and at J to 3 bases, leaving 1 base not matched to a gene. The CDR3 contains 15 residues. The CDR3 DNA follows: TGCGCCAGCAGCTTGACTAGCGGGGTCTACAATGAGCAGTTCTTC. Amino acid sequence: CASSLTSGVYNEQFF.

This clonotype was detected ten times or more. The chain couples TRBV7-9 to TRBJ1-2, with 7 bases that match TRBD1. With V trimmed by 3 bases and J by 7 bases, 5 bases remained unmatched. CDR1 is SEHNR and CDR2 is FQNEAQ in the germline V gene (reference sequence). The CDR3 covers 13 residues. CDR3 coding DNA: TGTGCCAGCAGCTTGGGGACAGACGGTGGCTACACCTTC. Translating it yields CASSLGTDGGYTF.

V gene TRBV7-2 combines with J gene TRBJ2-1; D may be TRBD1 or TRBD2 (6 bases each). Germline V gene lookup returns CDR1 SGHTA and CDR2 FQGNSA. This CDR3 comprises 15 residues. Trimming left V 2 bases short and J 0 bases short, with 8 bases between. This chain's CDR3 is CASSLRGDSYNEQFF. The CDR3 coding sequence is TGTGCCAGCAGCTTAAGGGGGGACTCCTACAATGAGCAGTTCTTC.

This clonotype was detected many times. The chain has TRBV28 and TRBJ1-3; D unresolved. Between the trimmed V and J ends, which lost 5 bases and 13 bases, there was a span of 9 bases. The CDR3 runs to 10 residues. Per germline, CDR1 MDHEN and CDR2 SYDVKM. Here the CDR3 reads CASSRVGIYF. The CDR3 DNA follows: TGTGCCAGCAGTCGGGTCGGGATATATTTT.

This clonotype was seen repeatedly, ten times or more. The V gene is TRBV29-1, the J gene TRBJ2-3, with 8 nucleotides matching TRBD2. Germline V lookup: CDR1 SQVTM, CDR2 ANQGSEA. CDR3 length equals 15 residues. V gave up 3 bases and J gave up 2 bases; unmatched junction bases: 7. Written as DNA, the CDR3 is TGCAGCGTTGAGTCGGTTAGCGGGAACACAGATACGCAGTATTTT. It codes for CSVESVSGNTDTQYF.

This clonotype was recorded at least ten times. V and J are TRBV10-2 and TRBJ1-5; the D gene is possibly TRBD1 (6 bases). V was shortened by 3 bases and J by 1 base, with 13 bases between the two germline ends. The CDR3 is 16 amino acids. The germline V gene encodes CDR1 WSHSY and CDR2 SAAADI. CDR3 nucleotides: TGCGCCAGCAGTGAAAGGGGGGCAAGAAGCAATCAGCCCCAGCATTTT. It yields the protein CASSERGARSNQPQHF.

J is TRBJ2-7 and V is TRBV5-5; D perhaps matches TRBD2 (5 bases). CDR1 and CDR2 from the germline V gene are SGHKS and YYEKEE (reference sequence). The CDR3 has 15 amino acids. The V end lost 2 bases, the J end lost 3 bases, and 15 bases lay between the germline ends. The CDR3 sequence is CASSFGVGESYEQYF. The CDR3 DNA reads TGTGCCAGCAGCTTCGGGGTAGGTGAAAGCTACGAGCAGTACTTC.

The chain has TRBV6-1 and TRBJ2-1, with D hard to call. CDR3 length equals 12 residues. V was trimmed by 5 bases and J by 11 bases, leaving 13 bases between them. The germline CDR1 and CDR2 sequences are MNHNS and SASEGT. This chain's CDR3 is CASSNTKSKQFF. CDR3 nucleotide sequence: TGTGCCAGCAGTAACACCAAGAGCAAGCAGTTCTTC.